The 21 T cell receptor beta chains reported below all come from one sample, sequenced in a study of shared clonotypes between healthy human individuals (dated by TCRdb to the early 2020s). Library generation was performed with the immunoSEQ multiplex PCR assay. Sourced from immuneACCESS, this table was stored by TCRdb with only in-frame sequences that have V and J called. A share of the clones is absent; for the studies checked, an unresolved V gene accounts for under half, and the remainder has no known explanation. For this sample there are 900,000 to 1,200,000 clones; around 82% appear just once. Under 0.8% of the sample rests with the top ten. Sequencing was carried out using memory CD4+ T cells from PBMCs. This specimen's cell subset or site label, interpreted: CD45RA-negative fraction. These TCRs come from a man between 18 and 35 years old in good health. Some clones in this sample may be carry-over from other donors' samples.

The V gene is TRBV6-6, the J gene TRBJ1-1; 8 nucleotides match TRBD1. This CDR3 contains 15 residues. Germline V lookup: CDR1 MNHNY, CDR2 SVGAGI (reference sequence). V shed 6 bases, J shed 0 bases, and the junction held 6 bases outside the gene matches. The CDR3 is CASSRTGLMNTEAFF. The CDR3 DNA reads as TGTGCCAGCAGCCGGACAGGGCTAATGAACACTGAAGCTTTCTTT.

V and J are TRBV7-9 and TRBJ1-4; D remains ambiguous. The V gene's germline CDR1 is SEHNR and CDR2 FQNEAQ (reference sequence). CDR3 size: 14 residues. V lost 3 bases and J 1 base, leaving 6 bases between the germline ends. The CDR3 nucleotides are TGTGCCAGCAGCTTTCAAAGAACTAATGAAAAACTGTTTTTT. This gives the protein CASSFQRTNEKLFF.

The chain recombines TRBV19 with TRBJ1-5, with D possibly TRBD1 on 5 matching bases. Germline assignment: CDR1 LNHDA and CDR2 SQIVND (reference sequence). The CDR3 contains 13 residues. V gave up 3 bases and J gave up 6 bases, with 9 bases separating them. The CDR3 DNA sequence: TGTGCCAGTAGTATGGCTGGGGGTCAGCCCCAGCATTTT. It yields the protein CASSMAGGQPQHF. Using reference TRBV19 and TRBJ1-5 for the parts outside the CDR3, the full variable domain is DGGITQSPKYLFRKEGQNVTLSCEQNLNHDAMYWYRQDPGQGLRLIYYSQIVNDFQKGDIAEGYSVSREKKESFPLTVTSAQKNPTAFYLCASSMAGGQPQHFGDGTRLSIL.

The genes are TRBV4-2 and TRBJ1-3; tentative D call: TRBD1 (5 bases). V shed 1 base and J shed 0 bases, with 7 bases lying between them. CDR1 is LGHNA, CDR2 YNFKEQ, per germline. CDR3 length: 15 residues. CDR3 protein: CASSQAGTSGNTIYF. In DNA, the CDR3 is TGTGCCAGCAGCCAAGCGGGGACCTCTGGAAACACCATATATTTT.

CDR3 coding DNA: TGTGCCACCAGCGAGCCCCGGGACAGGGGGCACACGAGCTCCTACGAGCAGTACTTC. This gives the protein CATSEPRDRGHTSSYEQYF. J is TRBJ2-7 and V is TRBV15; 12 nucleotides agree with TRBD1. CDR1 and CDR2 (germline): LNHNV, YYDKDF (reference sequence). The CDR3 consists of 19 residues. The V gene end was trimmed by 5 bases and the J gene end by 0 bases; junction bases not matched to a gene: 14.

The V and J genes are TRBV28 and TRBJ1-5; D is uncertain. V was trimmed by 5 bases and J by 7 bases, leaving 12 bases between them. From germline, CDR1 is MDHEN and CDR2 SYDVKM. The CDR3 loop spans 13 amino acids. In nucleotides, the CDR3 is TGTGCCAGCAGTCCCAATAGGGTACAGCCCCAGCATTTT. Protein: CASSPNRVQPQHF.

The V gene is TRBV28, the J gene TRBJ1-5, with D perhaps TRBD1 (5 bases). Between the trimmed V and J ends, which lost 2 bases and 11 bases, there was a span of 19 bases. The CDR3 has 15 residues. Germline assignment: CDR1 MDHEN and CDR2 SYDVKM. The CDR3 bases are TGTGCCAGCAGTTTACTGGGGACGGAGAACCCAACCCAGCATTTT. Amino acids: CASSLLGTENPTQHF.

The rearrangement links TRBV6-6 to TRBJ1-6; the D gene is possibly TRBD1 (5 bases). V was trimmed by 10 bases and J by 8 bases, leaving 18 bases between them. This CDR3 region has 14 residues. Germline CDR1 MNHNY, CDR2 SVGAGI (reference sequence). The CDR3 DNA reads TGTGCCACCTTCCATGGGGGGGAAGATTCACCCCTCCACTTT. It specifies CATFHGGEDSPLHF.

The chain recombines TRBV12-2 with TRBJ2-7; TRBD1 is the table's D call and was not checked against the DNA. TRBV12-2 is an annotated pseudogene. This CDR3 spans 16 amino acids. CDR3 region: CASRSEAGGPSYEQYF. For the CDR3, the DNA is TGTGCAAGTCGCTCGGAGGCAGGGGGCCCTTCCTACGAGCAGTACTTC.

Here the CDR3 reads CAWSRGTVEETQYF. CDR3 nucleotide sequence: TGTGCCTGGAGTCGAGGGACTGTCGAGGAGACCCAGTACTTC. The chain joins TRBV30 to TRBJ2-5; TRBD2 is a possible D gene (6 bases). Germline-derived CDR1 and CDR2 are GTSNPN and SVGIG (reference sequence). The CDR3 contains 14 residues. Trimming cost V 2 bases and J 5 bases, with 15 bases left between them.

V gene TRBV7-3 combines with J gene TRBJ2-1; 9 nucleotides agree with TRBD2. Germline CDR1 and CDR2: SGHTA and FQGTGA. The CDR3 spans 15 residues. Trimming at V came to 4 bases and at J to 5 bases, leaving 6 bases not matched to a gene. For the CDR3, the DNA is TGTGCCAGCAGCTCTGGACTAGCGCGAAACAATGAGCAGTTCTTC. Amino acid sequence: CASSSGLARNNEQFF.

The gene calls are TRBV15 and TRBJ2-7, with D maybe TRBD1 (5 bases). The CDR3 consists of 13 residues. V shed 1 base and J shed 8 bases, with 12 bases lying between them. In germline, CDR1 is LNHNV, CDR2 YYDKDF (reference sequence). Here the CDR3 reads CATSRVGRVKQYF. The CDR3 region has the DNA TGTGCCACCAGCAGAGTTGGCAGGGTAAAGCAGTACTTC.

The chain carries TRBV9 and TRBJ2-7, with 8 bases matching TRBD2. The CDR3 totals 16 residues. Germline loops: CDR1 SGDLS, CDR2 YYNGEE. The ends lost 0 bases at V and 1 base at J; junction bases unmatched: 6. The CDR3 coding sequence is TGTGCCAGCAGCGTAGGTGGAAGCGGGGGATCCTACGAGCAGTACTTC. Its protein is CASSVGGSGGSYEQYF.

This clone was recorded a few times. This chain uses TRBV5-6 with TRBJ1-5; a weak D match, TRBD1 (6 bases). V lost 0 bases, J lost 5 bases, and 9 bases lay in between. The CDR3 has 14 amino acids. In germline, CDR1 is SGHDT, CDR2 YYEEEE. The CDR3 DNA follows: TGTGCCAGCAGCTTGGAGGGGGGGTATCAGCCCCAGCATTTT. Translated: CASSLEGGYQPQHF.

CDR3 region: CASSSRGGGETQYF. Here the CDR3 DNA reads TGTGCCAGCAGCAGCAGGGGGGGTGGCGAGACCCAGTACTTC. The chain joins TRBV5-6 to TRBJ2-5; the D gene could be TRBD1 or TRBD2 (7 bases each). With 4 bases removed from V and 5 bases from J, the gap between germline ends came to 15 bases. CDR3 size: 14 residues. The germline gives CDR1 SGHDT, CDR2 YYEEEE. Drawing the rest from reference TRBV5-6 and TRBJ2-5, the complete variable domain is DAGVTQSPTHLIKTRGQQVTLRCSPKSGHDTVSWYQQALGQGPQFIFQYYEEEERQRGNFPDRFSGHQFPNYSSELNVNALLLGDSALYLCASSSRGGGETQYFGPGTRLLVL.

The chain employs TRBV9 and TRBJ2-1, with 11 bases aligning to TRBD2. The CDR3 totals 16 residues. Germline V gene data show CDR1 as SGDLS and CDR2 as YYNGEE. V was pared by 3 bases and J by 2 bases, with 4 bases of the junction left unmatched. As DNA, the CDR3 is TGTGCCAGCAGCGCGACTAGCGGGGTCGCCTACAATGAGCAGTTCTTC. Its protein product is CASSATSGVAYNEQFF.

The V gene is TRBV30, the J gene TRBJ1-1, with unresolved D. Germline assignment: CDR1 GTSNPN and CDR2 SVGIG (reference sequence). The CDR3 has 12 amino acids. V dropped 5 bases and J dropped 11 bases, with 18 bases sitting between them. The CDR3 DNA reads as TGTGCCTGGGACAACACCTACCCTCGGGCTTTCTTT. This gives the protein CAWDNTYPRAFF.

The chain recombines TRBV6-6 with TRBJ1-1, with 8 bases aligning to TRBD1. The V segment lost 5 bases and the J segment 0 bases; nucleotides outside the gene matches: 2. The CDR3 runs to 14 residues. Germline CDR1 is MNHNY and CDR2 is SVGAGI (reference sequence). DNA of the CDR3: TGTGCCAGCAGTGACAGGGGCATGAACACTGAAGCTTTCTTT. This gives the protein CASSDRGMNTEAFF.

This clone appeared a few times. The V and J genes are TRBV5-1 and TRBJ2-1, with 12 bases lining up with TRBD2. Germline trimming cut 4 bases from V and 6 bases from J; bases unmatched to any gene: 8. This CDR3 is built from 16 residues. Germline V lookup: CDR1 SGHRS, CDR2 YFSETQ. The CDR3 nucleotides read TGCGCCAGCAGCCCTCAGACTAGCGGGGGTGCCAATGAGCAGTTCTTC. Protein: CASSPQTSGGANEQFF.

The chain links TRBV5-1 to TRBJ2-2, with 7 bases that match TRBD1. Per the germline V gene, CDR1 is SGHRS and CDR2 is YFSETQ. The V segment lost 4 bases and the J segment 1 base; nucleotides outside the gene matches: 7. CDR3 length: 16 residues. This CDR3 is CASSTNRQGNTGELFF. As DNA, the CDR3 is TGCGCCAGCAGCACGAACCGACAGGGGAACACCGGGGAGCTGTTTTTT.

CDR3: CASSGNFYEQYF. CDR3 DNA sequence: TGCGCCAGCAGCGGCAATTTCTACGAGCAGTACTTC. J is TRBJ2-7 and V is TRBV5-1; D ambiguous. Germline V gene sequence: CDR1 SGHRS, CDR2 YFSETQ. The CDR3 sequence is 12 residues long. Between the trimmed V and J ends, which lost 4 bases and 3 bases, there was a span of 8 bases.